The 10 T cell receptor delta chains presented below share a single source sample, sequenced in a study of γδ T cells in repeated Plasmodium falciparum infection. Vgamma9/Vdelta2+ and Vdelta2-negative gammadelta T cells were flow-sorted from PBMC for bulk sequencing. TCRdb fed the multiplex PCR reads into CATT to redo clone calling. Here the sample spans under 65,000 delta-chain clones, around 1.7% being singletons. The sequenced sample was gamma-delta T cells from blood. The receptors stem from a pool of human donors (malaria-infected and uninfected, not separated).

This clone was counted ten times or more. This DNA translates differently at residue 12 from the TCRdb protein, which is that of a much larger clone; a read error is likely, and the protein shown is the DNA's own translation. The chain has TRDV1 and TRDJ1; possibly TRDD3 for D (6 bases). Trimming took off 5 bases at V and 0 bases at J, with 28 bases between the two ends. CDR1 TSWWSYY and CDR2 QGS come from the germline V gene. The CDR3 covers 20 residues. DNA of the CDR3: TGTGCTCTTGGGACCATCTTTGCCGGGGGAGGTCACTGGTACACCGATAAACTCATCTTT. Encoded protein: CALGTIFAGGGHWYTDKLIF.

Comments on this clone: The translation of this DNA and the TCRdb protein of a much larger clone differ at residue 16, probably owing to a read error; the protein shown here is translated from the DNA. The rearrangement links TRDV2 to TRDJ1; 8 nucleotides align to TRDD3. Trimming at V came to 4 bases and at J to 0 bases, leaving 27 bases not matched to a gene. In germline, CDR1 is GEAIGNYY, CDR2 EKD. CDR3 length: 22 residues. The chain's CDR3 is CACEKEPIGVFTGGPHTDKLIF. The CDR3 nucleotides are TGTGCCTGTGAAAAGGAACCAATCGGGGTATTTACTGGGGGGCCGCACACCGATAAACTCATCTTT.

This clone was observed a handful of times. A read error likely explains why the TCRdb protein, taken from a much larger clone, differs from this DNA's translation at residue 10; the protein shown is translated from the DNA. The gene calls are TRDV2 and TRDJ1; 9 positions match TRDD3. Since TCRdb gives no J gene, matching the DNA to germline was used here to assign it. Germline V gives CDR1 GEAIGNYY, CDR2 EKD. There are 17 residues in the CDR3. V was clipped by 0 bases and J by 4 bases; unmatched bases: 11. This CDR3 is CACDTDNWGRRGDKLIF. DNA for the CDR3: TGTGCCTGTGACACCGATAACTGGGGGAGACGGGGCGATAAACTCATCTTT.

This clone is classed as medium-sized. The V call is TRDV1, the J call TRDJ1; 9 bases are a match to TRDD3. The V gene's germline CDR1 is TSWWSYY and CDR2 QGS. J gave up 0 bases and V 0 bases, and 14 bases lay outside the gene matches. The CDR3 contains 20 residues. The CDR3 here is CALGELCPHYWGTYTDKLIF. CDR3 nucleotide sequence: TGTGCTCTTGGGGAACTCTGTCCCCACTACTGGGGGACCTACACCGATAAACTCATCTTT.

As to this clone: The protein TCRdb gives is from a much larger clone and does not agree with this DNA's translation at residue 14, likely a read error; the protein shown here comes from the DNA. The chain links TRAV14/DV4 to TRDJ1; 12 nucleotides line up with TRDD3. The J gene is absent in TCRdb and was assigned here via DNA matching to germline. V shed 1 base, J shed 0 bases, and the junction held 18 bases outside the gene matches. The CDR3 length is 22 residues. CDR1 and CDR2 from the germline V gene are TSDPSYG and QGSYDQQN (reference sequence). CDR3 in amino acids: CAMREVRFPYWGIHPYTDKLIF. The CDR3 DNA reads as TGTGCAATGAGAGAGGTCCGATTCCCCTACTGGGGGATACATCCGTACACCGATAAACTCATCTTT.

Concerning this clone itself: A read error likely explains why the TCRdb protein, taken from a much larger clone, differs from this DNA's translation at residue 15; the protein shown is translated from the DNA. The chain is built from TRDV3 and TRDJ1; 11 positions agree with TRDD3. This CDR3 comprises 20 residues. In germline, CDR1 is TVYSNPD, CDR2 GDNSRS (reference sequence). V trimming: 5 bases; J trimming: 3 bases; junction bases outside the gene matches: 26. The CDR3 DNA is TGTGCCCTTCGCTGGATCAGGGGGGTTTACTGGGGGATAAAGCCCGATAAACTCATCTTT. Its translation is CALRWIRGVYWGIKPDKLIF.

In this sample, this clone turned up a few times. TCRdb pairs this DNA with a much larger clone's protein that differs at residue 10, likely a read error; the protein shown was translated from the DNA. The V and J genes are TRDV2 and TRDJ3; 10 bases map to TRDD3. The J gene, not given by TCRdb, was assigned here from a germline match of the nucleotide sequence. J was trimmed by 0 bases and V by 3 bases; bases with no gene match: 13. Germline CDR1 GEAIGNYY, CDR2 EKD. The CDR3 length is 21 residues. The CDR3 DNA follows: TGTGCCTGTGACTCCGTACTGGGGGATGCGAGGAGCTCCTGGGACACCCGACAGATGTTTTTC. Translated, it gives CACDSVLGDARSSWDTRQMFF.

This clone was counted at least ten times. TCRdb records a much larger clone's protein for this DNA, with a difference at residue 17 that likely arises from a read error; the protein given is the translation of the DNA. The rearrangement links TRDV2 to TRDJ1; 13 bases align to TRDD3. Losses at the gene ends were 0 bases for V and 14 bases for J; bases not matched to a gene: 29. The CDR3 spans 21 residues. CDR1 is GEAIGNYY and CDR2 is EKD in the germline V gene. The CDR3 sequence is CACDTDNWGIRVLPITHPRIF. In DNA form, the CDR3 reads TGTGCCTGTGACACCGACAACTGGGGGATACGCGTCTTACCAATCACACACCCTCGGATCTTT.

This clone was seen repeatedly, ten times or more. The TCRdb protein, from a much larger clone, departs from this DNA's translation at residue 8, likely by read error; the protein shown derives from the DNA. The chain carries TRDV1 and TRDJ1, with 8 bases matching TRDD3. TCRdb records no J gene; here it was assigned by comparing the DNA to germline. Germline-derived CDR1 and CDR2 are TSWWSYY and QGS. The J segment lost 0 bases and the V segment lost 1 base, leaving 22 bases of the junction unmatched. This CDR3 has 22 amino acids. The CDR3 protein is CALGERRGTGGYQGSYTDKLIF. The CDR3 DNA is TGTGCTCTTGGGGAACGGAGGGGGACTGGGGGGTACCAAGGGTCGTACACCGATAAACTCATCTTT.

On this clone itself: This DNA's translation and the protein TCRdb lists, from a much larger clone, do not match at residue 18, likely due to a read error; the protein shown is translated from the DNA. This chain links TRDV1 with TRDJ1; 8 bases agree with TRDD3. The CDR3 sequence is 21 residues long. Germline CDR1 is TSWWSYY and CDR2 is QGS. The CDR3 DNA follows: TGTGCTCTTGGGGAATCACTGTCCTACGGGCCCCTCTGGGGGAGATTCGATCAACTCATCTTT. It translates to CALGESLSYGPLWGRFDQLIF.